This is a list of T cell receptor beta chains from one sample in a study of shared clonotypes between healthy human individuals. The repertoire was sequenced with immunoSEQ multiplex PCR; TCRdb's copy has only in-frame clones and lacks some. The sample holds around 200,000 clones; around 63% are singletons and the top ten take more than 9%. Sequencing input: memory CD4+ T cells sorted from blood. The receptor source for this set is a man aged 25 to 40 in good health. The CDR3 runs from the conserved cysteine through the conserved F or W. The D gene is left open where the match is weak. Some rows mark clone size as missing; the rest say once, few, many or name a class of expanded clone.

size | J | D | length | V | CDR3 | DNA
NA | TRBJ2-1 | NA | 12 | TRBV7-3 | CASSSRQDEQFF | TGTGCCAGCAGCTCCCGACAGGATGAGCAGTTCTTC
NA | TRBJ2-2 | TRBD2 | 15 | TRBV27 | CASSPGTRLAGELFF | TGTGCCAGCAGTCCAGGGACTAGACTGGCCGGGGAGCTGTTTTTT
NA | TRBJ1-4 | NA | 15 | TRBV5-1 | CASSLVGALSEKLFF | TGCGCCAGCAGCTTGGTAGGAGCCTTGAGTGAAAAACTGTTTTTT
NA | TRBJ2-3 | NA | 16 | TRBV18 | CASSPRPGAPQGTQYF | TGTGCCAGCTCACCACGACCGGGAGCCCCACAGGGTACGCAGTATTTT
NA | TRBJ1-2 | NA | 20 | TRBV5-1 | CASSSPRNLAGAPTNYGYTF | TGCGCCAGCAGCTCCCCTCGAAATTTGGCAGGAGCCCCGACTAACTATGGCTACACCTTC
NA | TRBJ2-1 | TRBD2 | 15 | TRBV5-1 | CASSRSGRAGDEQFF | TGCGCCAGCAGCCGTAGCGGGAGGGCCGGAGATGAGCAGTTCTTC
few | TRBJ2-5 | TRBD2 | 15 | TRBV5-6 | CASSLVSGGSETQYF | TGTGCCAGCAGCTTGGTCAGCGGGGGCTCGGAGACCCAGTACTTC
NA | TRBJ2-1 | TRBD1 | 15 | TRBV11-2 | CASSSGQSSYNEQFF | TGTGCCAGCAGCTCGGGACAGAGCTCCTACAATGAGCAGTTCTTC
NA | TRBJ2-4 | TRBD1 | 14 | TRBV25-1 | CASTKGGESIIQYF | TGTGCCAGCACGAAAGGGGGCGAATCAATCATTCAGTACTTC
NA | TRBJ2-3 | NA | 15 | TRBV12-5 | CASGTGLPYGDTQYF | TGTGCTAGTGGTACAGGACTACCCTACGGAGATACGCAGTATTTT
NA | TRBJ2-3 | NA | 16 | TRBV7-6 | CASSLGPLTSTDTQYF | TGTGCCAGCAGCTTAGGTCCGCTGACTAGCACAGATACGCAGTATTTT
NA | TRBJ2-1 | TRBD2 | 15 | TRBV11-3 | CASSYVAGSYNEQFF | TGTGCCAGCAGTTACGTAGCGGGCTCCTACAATGAGCAGTTCTTC
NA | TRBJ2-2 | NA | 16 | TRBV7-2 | CASSLRGAWDTGELFF | TGTGCCAGCAGCCTGAGGGGGGCTTGGGACACCGGGGAGCTGTTTTTT
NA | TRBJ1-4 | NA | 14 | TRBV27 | CASSSGGRNEKLFF | TGTGCCAGCAGTTCCGGAGGGCGGAACGAAAAACTGTTTTTT
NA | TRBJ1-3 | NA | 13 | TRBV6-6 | CASGGTSGNTIYF | TGTGCCAGCGGCGGGACCTCTGGAAACACCATATATTTT
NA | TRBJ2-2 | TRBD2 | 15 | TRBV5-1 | CASSFGLAATGELFF | TGCGCCAGCAGCTTTGGACTAGCGGCCACCGGGGAGCTGTTTTTT
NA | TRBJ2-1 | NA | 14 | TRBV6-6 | CASSYSAFGNEQFF | TGTGCCAGCAGTTACTCGGCCTTCGGCAATGAGCAGTTCTTC
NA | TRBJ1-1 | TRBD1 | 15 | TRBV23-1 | CASSQGGQKNTEAFF | TGCGCCAGCAGTCAAGGGGGACAGAAGAACACTGAAGCTTTCTTT
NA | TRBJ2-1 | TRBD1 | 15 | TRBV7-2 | CASSSRQGQYNEQFF | TGTGCCAGCAGCTCCCGACAGGGTCAATACAATGAGCAGTTCTTC
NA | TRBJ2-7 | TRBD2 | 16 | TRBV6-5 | CASSYGTSGREWEQYF | TGTGCCAGCAGTTACGGTACTAGCGGGAGGGAGTGGGAGCAGTACTTC
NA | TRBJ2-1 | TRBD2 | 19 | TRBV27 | CASTLTRLAGNSSYNEQFF | TGTGCCAGCACCCTTACGCGACTAGCGGGAAATAGCTCCTACAATGAGCAGTTCTTC
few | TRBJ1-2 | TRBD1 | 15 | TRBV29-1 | CSVPGQGGGNYGYTF | TGCAGCGTTCCCGGACAGGGCGGAGGGAACTATGGCTACACCTTC
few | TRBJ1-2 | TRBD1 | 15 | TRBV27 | CASSSWAQGGDGYTF | TGTGCCAGCAGTTCCTGGGCACAGGGGGGGGATGGCTACACCTTC
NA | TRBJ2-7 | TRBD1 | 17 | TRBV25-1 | CASTNSRPGQGRYEQYF | TGTGCCAGCACCAACTCAAGACCGGGACAGGGCAGATACGAGCAGTACTTC
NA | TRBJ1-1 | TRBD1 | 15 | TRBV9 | CASTPQGAGITEAFF | TGTGCCAGCACCCCCCAGGGGGCCGGGATCACTGAAGCTTTCTTT
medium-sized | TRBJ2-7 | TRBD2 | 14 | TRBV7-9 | CASSSAGVTYEQYF | TGTGCCAGCAGCTCCGCGGGGGTAACCTACGAGCAGTACTTC
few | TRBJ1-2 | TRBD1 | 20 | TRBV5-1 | CASSSPIITGTGLANYGYTF | TGCGCCAGCAGCTCCCCTATTATTACCGGGACAGGACTAGCTAACTATGGCTACACCTTC
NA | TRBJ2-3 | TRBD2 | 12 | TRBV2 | CASRGTGGAQYF | TGTGCCAGCAGGGGGACCGGGGGGGCGCAGTATTTT
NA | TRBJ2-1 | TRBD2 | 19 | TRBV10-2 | CASSENGWGREDLGNEQFF | TGCGCCAGCAGTGAGAATGGGTGGGGGCGGGAGGATTTAGGCAATGAGCAGTTCTTC
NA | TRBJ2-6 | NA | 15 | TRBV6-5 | CASSYSGSGANVLTF | TGTGCCAGCAGTTACTCGGGGTCTGGGGCCAACGTCCTGACTTTC
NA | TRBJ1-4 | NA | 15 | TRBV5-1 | CASSSGSSTNEKLFF | TGCGCCAGCAGCTCGGGTAGTTCAACTAATGAAAAACTGTTTTTT
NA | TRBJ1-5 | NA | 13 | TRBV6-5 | CASSSDPNQPQHF | TGTGCCAGCAGCTCGGACCCTAATCAGCCCCAGCATTTT
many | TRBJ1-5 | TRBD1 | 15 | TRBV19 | CASKGRQGEHQPQHF | TGTGCCAGTAAGGGGCGACAGGGGGAGCATCAGCCCCAGCATTTT
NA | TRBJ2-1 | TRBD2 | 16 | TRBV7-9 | CASSQSGTSGYNEQFF | TGTGCCAGCAGCCAATCGGGGACTAGCGGCTACAATGAGCAGTTCTTC
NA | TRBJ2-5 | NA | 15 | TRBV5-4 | CASSFRDSLQETQYF | TGTGCCAGCAGCTTCCGGGACTCCCTCCAAGAGACCCAGTACTTC
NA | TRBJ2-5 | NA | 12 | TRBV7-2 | CASSLNRETQYF | TGTGCCAGCAGCTTAAATAGAGAGACCCAGTACTTC
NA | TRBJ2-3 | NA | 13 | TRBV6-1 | CASRDRGADTQYF | TGTGCCAGCAGAGACCGAGGAGCTGATACGCAGTATTTT
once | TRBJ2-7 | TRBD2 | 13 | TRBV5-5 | CASSGLASKRQYF | TGTGCCAGCAGCGGACTAGCTTCGAAGCGGCAGTACTTC
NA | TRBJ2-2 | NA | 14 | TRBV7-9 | CASSSERLTGELFF | TGTGCCAGCAGCTCGGAAAGGTTAACCGGGGAGCTGTTTTTT
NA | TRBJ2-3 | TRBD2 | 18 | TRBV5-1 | CASSRAGAGTSGSDTQYF | TGCGCCAGCAGTCGGGCAGGGGCCGGGACTAGCGGGAGCGATACGCAGTATTTT
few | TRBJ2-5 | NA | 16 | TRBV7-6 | CASRLEAGAGEETQYF | TGTGCCAGCAGACTAGAGGCGGGGGCTGGGGAAGAGACCCAGTACTTC
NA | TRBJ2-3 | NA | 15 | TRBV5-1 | CASLPGDSGTDTQYF | TGCGCCAGTTTACCGGGAGATTCTGGCACAGATACGCAGTATTTT
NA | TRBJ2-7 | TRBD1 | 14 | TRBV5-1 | CASSPDRISYEQYF | TGCGCCAGCAGCCCGGACAGGATTTCCTACGAGCAGTACTTC
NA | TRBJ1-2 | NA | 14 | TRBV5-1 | CASSLGDKDYGYTF | TGCGCCAGCAGCTTGGGTGACAAGGACTATGGCTACACCTTC
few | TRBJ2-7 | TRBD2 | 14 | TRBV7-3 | CASSKAGGPYEQYF | TGTGCCAGCAGCAAAGCGGGAGGACCCTACGAGCAGTACTTC
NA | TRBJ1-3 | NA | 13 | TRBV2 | CASGSFSGNTIYF | TGTGCCAGTGGCTCCTTCTCTGGAAACACCATATATTTT
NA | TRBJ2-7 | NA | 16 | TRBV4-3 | CASSRMGGRGSYEQYF | TGCGCCAGCAGCCGAATGGGCGGGCGGGGTTCCTACGAGCAGTACTTC
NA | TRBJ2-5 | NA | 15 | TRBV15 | CATSSPPGAEETQYF | TGTGCCACCAGCAGCCCCCCCGGGGCCGAAGAGACCCAGTACTTC
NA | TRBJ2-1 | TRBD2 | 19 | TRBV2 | CASSDQTSGRANRYNEQFF | TGTGCCAGCAGTGACCAGACTAGCGGGAGGGCCAATCGCTACAATGAGCAGTTCTTC
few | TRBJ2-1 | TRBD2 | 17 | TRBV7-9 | CASTTWTSGISRNEQFF | TGTGCCAGCACCACGTGGACTAGCGGGATTAGTAGAAATGAGCAGTTCTTC
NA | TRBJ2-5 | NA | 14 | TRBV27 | CASSLSHLKGPQYF | TGTGCCAGCAGTTTAAGTCACCTAAAAGGGCCCCAGTACTTC
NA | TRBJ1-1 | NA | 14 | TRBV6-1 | CASTPLGSYTEAFF | TGTGCCAGCACCCCCCTGGGAAGCTACACTGAAGCTTTCTTT
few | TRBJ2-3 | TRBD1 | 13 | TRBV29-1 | CSVAGTGTDTQYF | TGCAGCGTAGCCGGGACAGGGACAGATACGCAGTATTTT
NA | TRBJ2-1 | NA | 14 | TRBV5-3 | CASSLMGDYNEQFF | TGTGCCAGCAGCTTAATGGGGGACTACAATGAGCAGTTCTTC